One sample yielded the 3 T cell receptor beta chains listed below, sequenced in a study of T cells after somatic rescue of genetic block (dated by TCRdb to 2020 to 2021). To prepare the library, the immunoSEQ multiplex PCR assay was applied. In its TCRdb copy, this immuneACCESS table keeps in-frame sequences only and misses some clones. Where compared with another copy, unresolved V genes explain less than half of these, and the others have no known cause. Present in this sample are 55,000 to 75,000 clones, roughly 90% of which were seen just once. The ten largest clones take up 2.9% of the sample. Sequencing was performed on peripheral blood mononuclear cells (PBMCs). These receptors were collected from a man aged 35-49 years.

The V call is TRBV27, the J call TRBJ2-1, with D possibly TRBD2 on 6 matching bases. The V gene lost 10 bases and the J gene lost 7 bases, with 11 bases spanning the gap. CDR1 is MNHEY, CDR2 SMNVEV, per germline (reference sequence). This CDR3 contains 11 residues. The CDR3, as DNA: TGTGCCACCACGGGGGTGAATGAGCAGTTCTTC. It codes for CATTGVNEQFF.

The CDR3 protein is CAISESGGAGSGGRVNFGPWEQFF. The DNA of the CDR3 is TGTGCCATCAGTGAGTCGGGAGGGGCGGGTAGCGGGGGGCGAGTGAATTTCGGGCCGTGGGAGCAGTTCTTC. The rearrangement joins TRBV10-3 to TRBJ2-1; the match to TRBD2 covers 10 bases. Germline-derived CDR1 and CDR2 are ENHRY and SYGVKD. CDR3 length: 24 amino acids. Losses at the gene ends were 0 bases for V and 10 bases for J; bases not matched to a gene: 33.

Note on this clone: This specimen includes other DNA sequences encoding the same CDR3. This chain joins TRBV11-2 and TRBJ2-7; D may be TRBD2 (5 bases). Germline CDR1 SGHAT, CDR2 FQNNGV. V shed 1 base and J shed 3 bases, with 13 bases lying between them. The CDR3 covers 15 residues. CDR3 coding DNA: TGTGCCAGCAGCTTAGGGTACGGGGTCGGCTACGAGCAGTACTTC. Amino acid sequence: CASSLGYGVGYEQYF.